This T cell receptor beta chain came from a study of shared T cell receptors in the human thymus (dated by TCRdb to about 2021). With respect to the entire study: The study examined how self-reactive, shared T-cell receptor alpha chains are generated in the human thymus.

Note on this clone: Its antigen is unknown. Base qualities are not at hand, and no much larger clone is one base apart.

The germline V gene gives CDR1 as SGDLS and CDR2 as YYNGEE. The V end loses 4 bases and the J end loses 4 bases, and a stretch of 11 bases separates them. The CDR3 sequence holds 13 residues, the cysteine and phenylalanine included. Only the CDR3 portion is preserved as DNA: 39 bases, with reading frame beginning at the first base. The method behind the library was the immunoSEQ multiplex PCR assay. Entries here come from immuneACCESS through TCRdb and include only in-frame sequences with V and J called. Some clones fail to appear in such tables; in the studies checked, an unresolved V gene covers under half of the shortfall, and the cause of the remainder is unknown. The sample records 450,000 to 650,000 clones, 75% to 85% of which are singletons. The ten top clones hold more than 0.01% of the sample. These same data were also listed under a study on human thymus T cells. The second study, in turn, reports: Immunologically healthy infants undergoing open corrective cardiac surgery for congenital heart defects in Finland were used as donors. The thymus tissue came from surgical resects taken out during corrective cardiac surgery. Biased V and J gene segment usage appeared to be present in both thymic and peripheral blood repertoires. According to the related research, thymic TCR repertoires were highly overlapping among unrelated individuals. The study described the TCR alpha and beta repertoires in under 10 infant thymus samples and four matching peripheral blood samples. Donor ages ranging from roughly 6 to 244 days were recorded, and over 5 male and a couple of female infants were included in the cohort. Thymocytes were freed from the tissue by mechanical means and kept at -70 degrees C as pellets of about 9-30 million cells. A QIAsymphony instrument was used to extract genomic DNA from the frozen cell pellets. The immunoSEQ multiplex PCR assay was used to amplify the TCRB and TCRAD loci from a standardized quantity of quality-controlled genomic DNA. The V(D)J region was spanned by amplicons of a length sufficient to cover the CDR3 and to identify V and J genes. The commercial immunoSEQ service was used to sequence amplicons on an Illumina platform. Primer bias and sequencing errors were corrected as previously described, and TCRAD and TCRB were defined on the basis of the IMGT database. The repertoires were analysed using immunoSEQ Analyzer 3.0 and VDJTools for basic statistics, V/J segment usage, diversity estimates, rarefaction and pairwise overlap. Chao1, ChaoE, Efron-Thisted, Shannon and inverse Simpson indices were used to estimate diversity, which was also estimated on datasets down-sampled to the smallest sample. Repertoire overlap used strict matching of CDR3 nucleotide sequence, V gene and J gene, with Jaccard-based multidimensional scaling clustering. Thymus samples yielded on average approximately 860,000 unique TCRB clonotypes, compared with roughly 80,000 from blood samples.

The sequence came from a boy in the first two years of life with a congenital heart defect. Donor details come from another sample of the same person, matched by shared clones. The chain employs TRBV9 and TRBJ1-2; the D gene assignment is ambiguous. Sequenced input: thymocytes. The DNA reads TGTGCCAGCAGCCCCTTTAGAGGCTATGGCTACACCTTC. Its translation is CASSPFRGYGYTF.